These 8 T cell receptor beta chains originate from one sample sequenced in a study of T cell responses to AZD1222 COVID-19 vaccine. Data came from immunoSEQ multiplex PCR; TCRdb stores just in-frame clones and leaves some out. Seen here are some 120,000 clones, about 80% observed once, and the top ten hold about 9%. Source: peripheral blood, taken on day 0 of AZD1222 vaccination. The receptors were gathered from an adult in good health.

The V and J genes are TRBV7-3 and TRBJ2-1, with TRBD2 matching 9 bases. The CDR3 loop spans 17 amino acids. V dropped 2 bases and J dropped 3; count of bases not matched to a gene: 8. Germline CDR1 and CDR2: SGHTA and FQGTGA. CDR3 DNA: TGTGCCAGCAGCTTACTTGCCGGGACTAGCCACTACAATGAGCAGTTCTTC. Its translation: CASSLLAGTSHYNEQFF.

The chain has TRBV2 and TRBJ1-5; 9 nucleotides match TRBD1. The CDR3 sequence is 15 residues long. J was trimmed by 4 bases and V by 7 bases; bases with no gene match: 8. The germline CDR1 and CDR2 sequences are SNHLY and FYNNEI. The CDR3: CASKVSTGGNQPQHF. The CDR3 DNA follows: TGTGCCAGCAAGGTCTCGACAGGGGGAAATCAGCCCCAGCATTTT.

This clone was counted once. The chain links TRBV5-1 to TRBJ2-3; perhaps D is TRBD1 or TRBD2 (5 bases each). CDR1 and CDR2 (germline): SGHRS, YFSETQ. This CDR3 is built from 15 residues. V shed 4 bases and J shed 2 bases, with 14 bases lying between them. The CDR3 DNA follows: TGCGCCAGCAGCAGAGGGGACGTAGTCACAGATACGCAGTATTTT. Translating it yields CASSRGDVVTDTQYF.

J is TRBJ1-5 and V is TRBV19, with D hard to call. Germline CDR1 reads LNHDA; CDR2 reads SQIVND (reference sequence). The CDR3 runs 16 residues. Trimming cost V 5 bases and J 4 bases, with 18 bases left between them. CDR3 bases: TGTGCCAGTAGTCCAGAGTACGGGGTTGGAAATCAGCCCCAGCATTTT. Protein sequence: CASSPEYGVGNQPQHF.

The J gene is TRBJ1-2, the V gene TRBV5-1, with D hard to call. Trimming shortened V by 4 bases and J by 7 bases, and 14 bases separated the two germline ends. This CDR3 is 13 amino acids long. The germline V gene encodes CDR1 SGHRS and CDR2 YFSETQ. The DNA of the CDR3 is TGCGCCAGCAGCAGTGGGGTCGGCCCTGGCTACACCTTC. Translated: CASSSGVGPGYTF. Based on the CDR3 plus reference TRBV5-1 and TRBJ1-2, the full variable domain is KAGVTQTPRYLIKTRGQQVTLSCSPISGHRSVSWYQQTPGQGLQFLFEYFSETQRNKGNFPGRFSGRQFSNSRSEMNVSTLELGDSALYLCASSSGVGPGYTFGSGTRLTVV.

This chain's CDR3 is CASRRTGDTGELFF. The CDR3 DNA reads TGTGCCAGCAGACGGACAGGGGACACCGGGGAGCTGTTTTTT. This chain links TRBV11-1 with TRBJ2-2, with 9 positions matching TRBD1. Per germline, CDR1 SGHAT and CDR2 FQDESV (reference sequence). J was trimmed by 3 bases and V by 6 bases; bases with no gene match: 2. The CDR3 runs to 14 residues.

J is TRBJ1-2 and V is TRBV19; 9 bases fit TRBD1. This CDR3 has 14 residues. Germline lookup yields CDR1 LNHDA and CDR2 SQIVND (reference sequence). The V segment lost 7 bases and the J segment 7 bases; nucleotides outside the gene matches: 10. CDR3 sequence (DNA): TGTGCCAGTATAAGGGGGACAGGGATTGGTGGCTACACCTTC. Translating it yields CASIRGTGIGGYTF.

This rearrangement joins TRBV6-5 to TRBJ1-5; 7 bases fit TRBD1. Trimming removed 3 bases from V and 4 bases from J; junction bases left unmatched: 9. CDR3 length: 16 residues. Germline CDR1 and CDR2: MNHEY and SVGAGI. CDR3 amino acids: CASSYPRGNRNQPQHF. DNA of the CDR3: TGTGCCAGCAGTTATCCCAGGGGGAATAGGAATCAGCCCCAGCATTTT.